This note documents a single T cell receptor beta chain sequence. As yet, its antigen is unknown. The germline gives CDR1 SGDLS, CDR2 YYNGEE. V was shortened by 0 bases and J by 9 bases, with 6 bases between the two germline ends. The CDR3 totals 11 residues. The data were produced by immunoSEQ multiplex PCR, yet TCRdb's version contains in-frame clones alone and is incomplete. The data hold roughly 97,000 clones, with about 89% observed a single time. The entry originates in a study of T cell responses to AZD1222 COVID-19 vaccine. Study-wide results and limits: Once two AZD1222 doses were given, Spike-specific TCR breadth and depth went up.

The chain couples TRBV9 to TRBJ1-2; no firm D call. Sequenced here: peripheral blood, sampled on day 0 of AZD1222 vaccination. This receptor was identified in an adult in good health. The CDR3 region has the DNA TGTGCCAGCAGCGTAGCTGGGCGCTACACCTTC. As protein: CASSVAGRYTF.